Reported below is one T cell receptor beta chain. Its antigen is undetermined. Each donor's status was that of a healthy bone marrow donor. In the PCR, 60 Vbeta and 13 Jbeta primers were used. The assay was immunoSEQ multiplex PCR, and TCRdb's table has in-frame clones only and misses some. In the table there are around 120,000 clones, over 65% of which are singletons. Losses at the gene ends were 7 bases for V and 7 bases for J; bases not matched to a gene: 21. CDR3 size: 19 residues. Germline V CDR1 and CDR2: SNHLY, FYNNEI. The data derive from a study of cytomegalovirus exposure and HLA in healthy donors. Background on the study: Inside one of the first data releases sat about 91 million unique TCRs taken from HLA-typed donors.

Notes on the study in general: V- and J-gene trimming in TCR beta was tied to a missense DCLRE1C variant by an analysis performed later. Owing to their indistinguishability, certain V segments, notably TRBV6-2 and TRBV6-3, were excluded.

The sequenced sample consisted of PBMCs. The V gene is TRBV2, the J gene TRBJ1-4, with TRBD1 matching over 10 bases. The receptor was derived from a woman between 35 and 50 years old in good health and CMV-seronegative. CDR3: CASINLLPGQGPLSEKLFF. CDR3 bases: TGTGCCAGCATTAATCTTTTACCGGGACAGGGGCCATTATCTGAAAAACTGTTTTTT. Looking up the rest from reference TRBV2 and TRBJ1-4 gives the full variable domain: EPEVTQTPSHQVTQMGQEVILRCVPISNHLYFYWYRQILGQKVEFLVSFYNNEISEKSEIFDDQFSVERPDGSNFTLKIRSTKLEDSAMYFCASINLLPGQGPLSEKLFFGSGTQLSVL.